This T cell receptor beta chain was found in a study of blood T cell repertoires in COVID-19. Sequencing used immunoSEQ multiplex PCR; TCRdb keeps in-frame clones, though not all of them. This sample carries around 310,000 clones, about 90% of them seen once, and the ten largest clones take under 6%. The trim removed 4 bases at V and 0 bases at J, leaving 9 bases unmatched. The germline gives CDR1 SGHNT, CDR2 YYREEE (reference sequence). The length of the CDR3 is 17 residues. This clone was detected once. The receptor's source is a man aged 30 to 39 who had recovered from COVID-19. The sample was PBMCs or T cells enriched from blood (not recorded which). The chain recombines TRBV5-4 with TRBJ2-2, with 7 bases matching TRBD1. The chain's CDR3 is CASSIDGTAANTGELFF. The DNA for the CDR3 is TGTGCCAGCAGCATTGACGGGACAGCCGCGAACACCGGGGAGCTGTTTTTT.